This T cell receptor beta chain derives from a study of identical twins. The study's findings and limits: Models predicted less out-of-frame TCR alpha sharing in monozygotic twins than was found. Researchers reported weaker excess twin sharing in beta out-of-frame sequences.

About this clonotype itself: Its antigen is unidentified.

A universal primer binding site was introduced by template switching. The final cDNA contained unique molecular identifiers. TCRdb itself ran the 5' RACE reads through MiXCR, one entry per CDR3 protein. Here the sample spans hundreds of thousands of distinct CDR3 sequences, 20% to 25% being singletons. Germline V gene lookup returns CDR1 MNHEY and CDR2 SVGEGT. V lost 5 bases, J lost 6 bases, and 7 bases stayed unmatched. There are 15 residues in the CDR3. In addition, the sample was reused for a study of T cells expressing NK-cell markers. From that second work: Expanded NKG2C+ T cell clones were not confirmed as HCMV-specific.

The chain joins TRBV6-2 or TRBV6-3 to TRBJ2-7; 13 positions agree with TRBD2. Sequencing used PBMCs. The sequence was obtained from a woman younger than 30 in good health. Here the CDR3 reads CASSPRTSGSLEQYF. The CDR3 DNA reads TGTGCCAGCAGTCCCCGGACTAGCGGGAGCCTCGAGCAGTACTTC.